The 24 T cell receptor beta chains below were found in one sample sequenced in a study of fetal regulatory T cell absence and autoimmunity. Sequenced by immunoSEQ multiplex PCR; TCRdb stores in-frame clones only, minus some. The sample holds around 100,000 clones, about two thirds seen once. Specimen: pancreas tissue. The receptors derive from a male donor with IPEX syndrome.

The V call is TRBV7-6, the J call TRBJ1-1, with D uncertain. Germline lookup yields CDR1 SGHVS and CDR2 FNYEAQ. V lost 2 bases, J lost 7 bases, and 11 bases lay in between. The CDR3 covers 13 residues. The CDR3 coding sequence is TGTGCCAGCAGCTTAATGAGGACCCGTGAAGCTTTCTTT. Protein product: CASSLMRTREAFF. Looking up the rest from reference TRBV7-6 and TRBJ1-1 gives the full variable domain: GAGVSQSPRYKVTKRGQDVALRCDPISGHVSLYWYRQALGQGPEFLTYFNYEAQQDKSGLPNDRFSAERPEGSISTLTIQRTEQRDSAMYRCASSLMRTREAFFGQGTRLTVV.

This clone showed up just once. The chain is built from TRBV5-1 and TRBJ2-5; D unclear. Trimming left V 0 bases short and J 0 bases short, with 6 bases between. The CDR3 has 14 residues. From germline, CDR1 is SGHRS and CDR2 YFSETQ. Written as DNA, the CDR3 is TGCGCCAGCAGCTTGGGCATAAACCAAGAGACCCAGTACTTC. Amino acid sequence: CASSLGINQETQYF.

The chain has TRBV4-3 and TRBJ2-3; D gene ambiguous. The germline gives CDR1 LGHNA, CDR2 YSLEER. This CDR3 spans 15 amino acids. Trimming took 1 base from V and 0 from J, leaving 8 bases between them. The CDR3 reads CASSQATSSTDTQYF. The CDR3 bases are TGCGCCAGCAGCCAAGCGACTTCTAGCACAGATACGCAGTATTTT.

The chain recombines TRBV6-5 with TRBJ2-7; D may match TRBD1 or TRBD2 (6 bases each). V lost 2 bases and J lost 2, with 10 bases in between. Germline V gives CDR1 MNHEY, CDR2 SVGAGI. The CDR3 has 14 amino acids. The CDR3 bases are TGTGCCAGCAGTTACAGGGGGGTCACCTACGAGCAGTACTTC. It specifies CASSYRGVTYEQYF.

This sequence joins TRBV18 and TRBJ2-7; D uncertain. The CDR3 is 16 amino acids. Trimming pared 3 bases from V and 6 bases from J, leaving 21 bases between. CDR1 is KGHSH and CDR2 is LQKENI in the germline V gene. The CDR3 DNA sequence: TGTGCCAGCTCACCCGCTTACGGCCCACCCCCCCCCGAGCAGTACTTC. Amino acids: CASSPAYGPPPPEQYF.

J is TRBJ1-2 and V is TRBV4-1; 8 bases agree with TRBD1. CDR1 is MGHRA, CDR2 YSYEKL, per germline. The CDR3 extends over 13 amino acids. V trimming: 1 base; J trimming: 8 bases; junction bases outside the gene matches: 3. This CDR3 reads CASSQVAGGGYTF. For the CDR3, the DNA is TGCGCCAGCAGCCAAGTCGCAGGGGGCGGCTACACCTTC.

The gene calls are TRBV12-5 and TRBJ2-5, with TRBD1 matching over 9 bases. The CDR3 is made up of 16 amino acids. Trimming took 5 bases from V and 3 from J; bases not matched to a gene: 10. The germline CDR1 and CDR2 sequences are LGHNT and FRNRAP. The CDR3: CASGPSKTGGEETQYF. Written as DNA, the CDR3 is TGTGCTAGTGGTCCATCTAAAACAGGGGGCGAAGAGACCCAGTACTTC.

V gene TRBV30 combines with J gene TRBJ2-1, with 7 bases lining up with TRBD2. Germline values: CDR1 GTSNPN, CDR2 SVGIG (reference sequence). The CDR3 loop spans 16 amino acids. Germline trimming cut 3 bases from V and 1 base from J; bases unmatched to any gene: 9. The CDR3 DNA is TGTGCCTGGAGCCCCGGACTAGTCCCATCCTACAATGAGCAGTTCTTC. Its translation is CAWSPGLVPSYNEQFF.

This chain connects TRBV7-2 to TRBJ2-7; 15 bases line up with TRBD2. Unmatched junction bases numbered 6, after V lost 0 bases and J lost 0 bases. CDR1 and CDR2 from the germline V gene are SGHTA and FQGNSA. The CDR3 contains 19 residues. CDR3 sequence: CASSLAGTSGRPSSYEQYF. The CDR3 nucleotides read TGTGCCAGCAGCTTAGCCGGGACTAGCGGGAGGCCCAGCTCCTACGAGCAGTACTTC.

Here the CDR3 reads CASSESRTGSSYNEQFF. In DNA, the CDR3 is TGTGCCAGCAGTGAATCCCGGACAGGGAGCTCCTACAATGAGCAGTTCTTC. This sequence joins TRBV6-1 and TRBJ2-1, with 8 bases aligning to TRBD1. Germline V gene data show CDR1 as MNHNS and CDR2 as SASEGT. The length of the CDR3 is 17 residues. V dropped 2 bases and J dropped 0; count of bases not matched to a gene: 6.

CDR3 bases: TGTGCCAGCAGCGTATCTGCTCACAATGAGCAGTTCTTC. Protein product: CASSVSAHNEQFF. J is TRBJ2-1 and V is TRBV7-8; D gene unclear. Trimming removed 5 bases from V and 5 bases from J, with 10 bases in between. Per germline, CDR1 SGHVS and CDR2 FQNEAQ. This CDR3 region has 13 residues.

In nucleotides, the CDR3 is TGCGCCAGCAGCCAAGAGGCCAGACCCTATGGCTACACCTTC. It codes for CASSQEARPYGYTF. The gene calls are TRBV4-3 and TRBJ1-2, with D unclear. This CDR3 spans 14 amino acids. Trimming pared 0 bases from V and 4 bases from J, leaving 9 bases between. Germline CDR1 LGHNA, CDR2 YSLEER.

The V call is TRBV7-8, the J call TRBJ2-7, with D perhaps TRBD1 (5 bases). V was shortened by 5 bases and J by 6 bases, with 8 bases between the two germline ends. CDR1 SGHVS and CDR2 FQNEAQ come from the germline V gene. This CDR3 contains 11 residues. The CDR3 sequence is CASSIGAEQYF. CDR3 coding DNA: TGTGCCAGCAGCATAGGGGCCGAGCAGTACTTC.

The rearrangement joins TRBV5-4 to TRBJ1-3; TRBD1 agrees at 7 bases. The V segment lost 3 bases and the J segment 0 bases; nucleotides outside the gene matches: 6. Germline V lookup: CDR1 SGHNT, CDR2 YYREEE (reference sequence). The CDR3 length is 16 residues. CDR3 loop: CASSSGTALSGNTIYF. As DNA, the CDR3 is TGTGCCAGCAGCTCCGGGACAGCGCTCTCTGGAAACACCATATATTTT.

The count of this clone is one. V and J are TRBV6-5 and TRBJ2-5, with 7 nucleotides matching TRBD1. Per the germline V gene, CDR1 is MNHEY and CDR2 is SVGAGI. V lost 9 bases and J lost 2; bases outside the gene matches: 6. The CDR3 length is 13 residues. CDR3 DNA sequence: TGTGCCAGGCGATACAGGGGACAAGAGACCCAGTACTTC. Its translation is CARRYRGQETQYF.

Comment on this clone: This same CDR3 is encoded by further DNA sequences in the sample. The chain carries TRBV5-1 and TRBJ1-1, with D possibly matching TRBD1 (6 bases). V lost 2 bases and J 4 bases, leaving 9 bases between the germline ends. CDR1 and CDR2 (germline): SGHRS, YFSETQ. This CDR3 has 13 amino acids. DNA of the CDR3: TGCGCCAGCAGCTTCAGGGGTGGCACTGAAGCTTTCTTT. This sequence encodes CASSFRGGTEAFF.

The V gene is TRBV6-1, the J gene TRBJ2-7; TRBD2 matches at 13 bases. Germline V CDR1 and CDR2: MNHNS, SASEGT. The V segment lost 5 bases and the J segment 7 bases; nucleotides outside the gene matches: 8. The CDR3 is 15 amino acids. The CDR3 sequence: CASSFTSGRAGEQYF. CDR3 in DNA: TGTGCCAGCAGTTTCACTAGCGGGAGGGCGGGGGAGCAGTACTTC.

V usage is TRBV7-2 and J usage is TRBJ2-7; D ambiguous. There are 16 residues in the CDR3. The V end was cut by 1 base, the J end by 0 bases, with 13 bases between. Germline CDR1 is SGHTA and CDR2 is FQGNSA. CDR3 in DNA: TGTGCCAGCAGCTTAGAGGCCATCACGTCCTCCTACGAGCAGTACTTC. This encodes CASSLEAITSSYEQYF.

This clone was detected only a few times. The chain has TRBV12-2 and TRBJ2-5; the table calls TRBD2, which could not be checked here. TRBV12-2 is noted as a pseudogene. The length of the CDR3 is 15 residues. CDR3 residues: CASRWTSGYQETQYF. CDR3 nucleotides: TGTGCAAGTCGCTGGACTAGCGGGTACCAAGAGACCCAGTACTTC.

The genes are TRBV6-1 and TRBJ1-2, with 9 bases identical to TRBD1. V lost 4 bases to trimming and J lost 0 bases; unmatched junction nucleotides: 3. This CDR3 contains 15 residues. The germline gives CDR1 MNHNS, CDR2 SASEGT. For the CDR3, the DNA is TGTGCCAGCAGTGCGTACAGGGGGCCTAACTATGGCTACACCTTC. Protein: CASSAYRGPNYGYTF.

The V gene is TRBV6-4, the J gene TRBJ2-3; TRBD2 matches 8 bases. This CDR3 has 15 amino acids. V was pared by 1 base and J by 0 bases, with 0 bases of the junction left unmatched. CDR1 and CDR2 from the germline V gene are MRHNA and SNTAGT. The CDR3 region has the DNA TGTGCCAGCAGTGACTTAGCGGGAAGCACAGATACGCAGTATTTT. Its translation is CASSDLAGSTDTQYF.

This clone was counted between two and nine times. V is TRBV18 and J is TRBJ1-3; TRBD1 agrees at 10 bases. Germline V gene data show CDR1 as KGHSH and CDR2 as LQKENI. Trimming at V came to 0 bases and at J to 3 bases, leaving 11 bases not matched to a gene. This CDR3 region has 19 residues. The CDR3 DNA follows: TGTGCCAGCTCACCACCAGAGGACAGGGGGATGTTTTTTGGAAACACCATATATTTT. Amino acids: CASSPPEDRGMFFGNTIYF.

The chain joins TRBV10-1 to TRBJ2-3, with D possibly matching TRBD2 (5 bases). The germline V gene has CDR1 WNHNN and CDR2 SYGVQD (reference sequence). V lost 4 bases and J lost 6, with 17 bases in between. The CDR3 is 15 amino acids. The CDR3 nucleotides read TGCGCCAGCAGTGCGGGAAGGACTGTTGTCGATACGCAGTATTTT. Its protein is CASSAGRTVVDTQYF.

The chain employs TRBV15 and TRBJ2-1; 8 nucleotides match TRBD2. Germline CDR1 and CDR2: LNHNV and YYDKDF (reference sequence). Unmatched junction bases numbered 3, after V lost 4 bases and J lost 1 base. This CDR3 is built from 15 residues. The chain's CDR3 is CATSKSGGSYNEQFF. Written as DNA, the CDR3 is TGTGCCACCAGCAAAAGCGGGGGATCCTACAATGAGCAGTTCTTC.